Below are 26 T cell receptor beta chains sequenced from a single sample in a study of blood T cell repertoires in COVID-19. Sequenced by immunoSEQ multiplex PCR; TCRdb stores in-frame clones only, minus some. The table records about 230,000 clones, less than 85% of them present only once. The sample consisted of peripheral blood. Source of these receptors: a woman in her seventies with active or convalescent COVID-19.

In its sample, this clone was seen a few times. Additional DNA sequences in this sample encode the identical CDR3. For the CDR3, the DNA is TGTGCCAGCCGGGACAGCTACAATGAGCAGTTCTTC. It encodes CASRDSYNEQFF. The rearrangement joins TRBV2 to TRBJ2-1, with TRBD1 matching 7 bases. The CDR3 spans 12 residues. The junction had 1 base not matched to a gene; V was cut back by 8 bases and J by 3 bases. The germline V gene encodes CDR1 SNHLY and CDR2 FYNNEI. Complete variable domain (other parts from reference TRBV2 and TRBJ2-1): EPEVTQTPSHQVTQMGQEVILRCVPISNHLYFYWYRQILGQKVEFLVSFYNNEISEKSEIFDDQFSVERPDGSNFTLKIRSTKLEDSAMYFCASRDSYNEQFFGPGTRLTVL.

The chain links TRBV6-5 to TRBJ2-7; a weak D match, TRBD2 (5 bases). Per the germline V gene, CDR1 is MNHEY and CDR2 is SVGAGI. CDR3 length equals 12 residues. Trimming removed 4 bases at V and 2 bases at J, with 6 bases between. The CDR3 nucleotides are TGTGCCAGCAGTTTCGGGGCCTACGAGCAGTACTTC. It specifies CASSFGAYEQYF.

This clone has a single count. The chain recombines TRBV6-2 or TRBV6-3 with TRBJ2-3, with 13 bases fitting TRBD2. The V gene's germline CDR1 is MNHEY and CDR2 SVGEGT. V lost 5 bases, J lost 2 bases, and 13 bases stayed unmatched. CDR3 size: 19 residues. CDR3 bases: TGTGCCAGCAGTCGCCGCCCGCGGACTAGCGGGGGTACCACAGATACGCAGTATTTT. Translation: CASSRRPRTSGGTTDTQYF.

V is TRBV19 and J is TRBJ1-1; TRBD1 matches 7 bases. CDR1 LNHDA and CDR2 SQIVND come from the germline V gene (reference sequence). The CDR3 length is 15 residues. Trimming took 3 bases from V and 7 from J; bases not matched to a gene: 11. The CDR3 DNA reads TGTGCCAGTAGTATCGGACCAGGGGGGCCGAATGAAGCTTTCTTT. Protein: CASSIGPGGPNEAFF.

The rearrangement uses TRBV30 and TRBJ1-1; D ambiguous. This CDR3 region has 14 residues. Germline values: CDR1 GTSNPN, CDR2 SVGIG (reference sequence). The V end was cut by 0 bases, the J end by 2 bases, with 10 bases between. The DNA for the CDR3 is TGTGCCTGGAGTGTACCGACGGGTAACACTGAAGCTTTCTTT. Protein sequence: CAWSVPTGNTEAFF.

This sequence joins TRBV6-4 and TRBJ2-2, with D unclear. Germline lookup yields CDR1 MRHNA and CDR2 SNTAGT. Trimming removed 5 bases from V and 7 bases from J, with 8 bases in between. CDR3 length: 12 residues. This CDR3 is CASSRGGGELFF. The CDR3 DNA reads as TGTGCCAGCAGTAGAGGCGGCGGGGAGCTGTTTTTT.

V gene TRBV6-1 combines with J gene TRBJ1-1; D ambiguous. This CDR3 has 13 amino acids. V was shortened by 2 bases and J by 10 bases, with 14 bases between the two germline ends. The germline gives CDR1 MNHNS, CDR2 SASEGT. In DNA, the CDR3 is TGTGCCAGCAGTGAATACGGAGCTCAAGCAGCTTTCTTT. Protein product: CASSEYGAQAAFF.

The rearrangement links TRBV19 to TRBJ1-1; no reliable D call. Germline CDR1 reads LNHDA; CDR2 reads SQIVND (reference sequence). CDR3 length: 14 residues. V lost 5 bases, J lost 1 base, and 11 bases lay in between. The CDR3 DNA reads TGTGCCAGTAGTCCACGACACAGGAACACTGAAGCTTTCTTT. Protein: CASSPRHRNTEAFF.

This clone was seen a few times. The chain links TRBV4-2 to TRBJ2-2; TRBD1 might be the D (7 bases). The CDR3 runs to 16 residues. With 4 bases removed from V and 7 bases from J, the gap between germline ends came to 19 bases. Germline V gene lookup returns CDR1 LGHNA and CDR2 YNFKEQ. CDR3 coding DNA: TGTGCCAGCAGCCCCCTCGGCGGGACAGTTAACGGGGAGCTGTTTTTT. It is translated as CASSPLGGTVNGELFF.

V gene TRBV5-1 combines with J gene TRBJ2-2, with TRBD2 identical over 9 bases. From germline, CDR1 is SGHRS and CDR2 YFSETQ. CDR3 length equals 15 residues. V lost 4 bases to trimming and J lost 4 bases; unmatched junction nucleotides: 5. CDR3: CASSAGTSSTGELFF. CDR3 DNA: TGCGCCAGCAGCGCCGGGACTAGCAGCACCGGGGAGCTGTTTTTT. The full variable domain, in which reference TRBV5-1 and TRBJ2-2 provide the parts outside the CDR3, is KAGVTQTPRYLIKTRGQQVTLSCSPISGHRSVSWYQQTPGQGLQFLFEYFSETQRNKGNFPGRFSGRQFSNSRSEMNVSTLELGDSALYLCASSAGTSSTGELFFGEGSRLTVL.

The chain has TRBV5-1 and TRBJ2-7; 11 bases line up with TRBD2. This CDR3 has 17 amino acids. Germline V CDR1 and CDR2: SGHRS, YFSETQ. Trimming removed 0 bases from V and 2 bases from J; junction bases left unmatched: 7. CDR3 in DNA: TGCGCCAGCAGCTTGGAACCCTTAGCGGGAGGGGCCTACGAGCAGTACTTC. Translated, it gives CASSLEPLAGGAYEQYF.

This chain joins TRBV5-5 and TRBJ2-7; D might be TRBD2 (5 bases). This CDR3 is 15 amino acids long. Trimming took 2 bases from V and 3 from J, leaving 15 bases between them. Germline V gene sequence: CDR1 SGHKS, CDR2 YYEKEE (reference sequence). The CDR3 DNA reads TGTGCCAGCAGCTTCGGGGTAGGAGTAAACTACGAGCAGTACTTC. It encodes CASSFGVGVNYEQYF.

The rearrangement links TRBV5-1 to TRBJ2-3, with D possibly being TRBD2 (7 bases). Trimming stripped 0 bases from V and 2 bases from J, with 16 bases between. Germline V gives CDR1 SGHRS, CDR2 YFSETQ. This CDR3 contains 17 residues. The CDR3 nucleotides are TGCGCCAGCAGCTTGGGGGTTTCAGGGGACTACACAGATACGCAGTATTTT. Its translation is CASSLGVSGDYTDTQYF.

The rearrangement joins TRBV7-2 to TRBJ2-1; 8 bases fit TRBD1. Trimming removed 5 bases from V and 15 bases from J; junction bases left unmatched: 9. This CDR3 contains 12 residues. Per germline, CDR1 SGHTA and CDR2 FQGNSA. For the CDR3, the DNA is TGTGCCAGCAGCCCCAGGACAGGGCCGCCGTTCTTC. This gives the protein CASSPRTGPPFF.

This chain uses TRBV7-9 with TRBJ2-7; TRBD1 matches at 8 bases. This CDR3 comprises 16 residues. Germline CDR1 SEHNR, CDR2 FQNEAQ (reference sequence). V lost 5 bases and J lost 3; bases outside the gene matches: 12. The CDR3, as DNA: TGTGCCAGCAGCCAGTCAGGGGGCCTTGATGGCTACGAGCAGTACTTC. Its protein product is CASSQSGGLDGYEQYF.

The CDR3 loop reads CASSEMSKSPYNEQFF. In DNA, the CDR3 is TGTGCCAGCAGTGAAATGAGTAAAAGCCCCTACAATGAGCAGTTCTTC. V is TRBV6-1 and J is TRBJ2-1; D not certain. Germline CDR1 is MNHNS and CDR2 is SASEGT. The CDR3 extends over 16 amino acids. Trimming pared 2 bases from V and 2 bases from J, leaving 13 bases between.

As DNA, the CDR3 is TGCGCCAGCAGCTTGGGCCCGAGTAGCACAGATACGCAGTATTTT. Its protein is CASSLGPSSTDTQYF. The V gene is TRBV5-1, the J gene TRBJ2-3; D is undetermined. The V end was cut by 0 bases, the J end by 0 bases, with 8 bases between. This CDR3 has 15 amino acids. Germline V CDR1 and CDR2: SGHRS, YFSETQ.

CDR3 sequence reads: CSVAETGFTDTQYF. Written as DNA, the CDR3 is TGCAGCGTTGCGGAAACAGGATTCACAGATACGCAGTATTTT. The J gene is TRBJ2-3, the V gene TRBV29-1; possible D gene TRBD1, 5 bases. V dropped 4 bases and J dropped 2 bases, with 13 bases sitting between them. CDR1 and CDR2 (germline): SQVTM, ANQGSEA. The CDR3 loop spans 14 amino acids.

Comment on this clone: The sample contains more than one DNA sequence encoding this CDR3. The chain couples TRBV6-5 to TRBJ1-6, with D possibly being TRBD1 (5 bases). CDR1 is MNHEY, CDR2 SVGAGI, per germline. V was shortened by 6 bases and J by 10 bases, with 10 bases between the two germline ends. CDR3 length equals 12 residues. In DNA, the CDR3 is TGTGCCAGCAGGCCCAGGGAATCACCCCTCCACTTT. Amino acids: CASRPRESPLHF.

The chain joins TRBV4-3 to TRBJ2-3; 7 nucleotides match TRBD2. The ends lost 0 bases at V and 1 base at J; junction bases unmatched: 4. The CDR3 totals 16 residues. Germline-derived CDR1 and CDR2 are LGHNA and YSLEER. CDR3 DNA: TGCGCCAGCAGCCAAGAGCGGGGGTGGGGCACAGATACGCAGTATTTT. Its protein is CASSQERGWGTDTQYF.

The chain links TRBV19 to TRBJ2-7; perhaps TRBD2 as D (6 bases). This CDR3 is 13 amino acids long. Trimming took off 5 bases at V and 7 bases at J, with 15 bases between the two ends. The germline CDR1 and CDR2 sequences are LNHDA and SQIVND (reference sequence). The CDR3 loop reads CASSSSPGLEQYF. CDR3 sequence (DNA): TGTGCCAGTAGTTCGTCTCCGGGACTGGAGCAGTACTTC.

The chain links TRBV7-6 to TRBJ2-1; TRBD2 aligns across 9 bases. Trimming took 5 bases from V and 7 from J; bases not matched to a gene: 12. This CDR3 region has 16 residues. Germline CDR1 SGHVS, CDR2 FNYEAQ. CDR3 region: CASSERLAAQGNEQFF. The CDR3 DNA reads TGTGCCAGCAGCGAAAGACTAGCGGCCCAGGGTAATGAGCAGTTCTTC.

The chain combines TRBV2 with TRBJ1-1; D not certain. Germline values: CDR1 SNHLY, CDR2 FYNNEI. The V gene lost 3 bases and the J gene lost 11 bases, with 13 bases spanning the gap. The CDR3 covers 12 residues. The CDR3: CASSDAGRWAFF. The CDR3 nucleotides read TGTGCCAGCAGTGATGCGGGGAGGTGGGCTTTCTTT.

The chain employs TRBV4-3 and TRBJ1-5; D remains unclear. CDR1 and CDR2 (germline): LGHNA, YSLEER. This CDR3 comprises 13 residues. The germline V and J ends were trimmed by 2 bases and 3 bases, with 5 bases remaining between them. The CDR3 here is CASSQNYNQPQHF. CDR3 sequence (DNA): TGCGCCAGCAGCCAAAATTACAATCAGCCCCAGCATTTT.

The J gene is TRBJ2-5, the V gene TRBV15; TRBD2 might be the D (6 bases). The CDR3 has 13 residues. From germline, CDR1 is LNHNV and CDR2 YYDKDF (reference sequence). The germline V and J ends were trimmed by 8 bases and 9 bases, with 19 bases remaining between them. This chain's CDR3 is CATHPGGTRSQYF. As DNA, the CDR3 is TGTGCCACCCACCCTGGCGGGACCAGGTCCCAGTACTTC.

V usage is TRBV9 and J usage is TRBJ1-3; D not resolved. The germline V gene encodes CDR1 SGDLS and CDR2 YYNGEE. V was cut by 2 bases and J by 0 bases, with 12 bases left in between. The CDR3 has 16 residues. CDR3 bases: TGTGCCAGCAGCGTTAGCGCGGGGAGCTCTGGAAACACCATATATTTT. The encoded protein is CASSVSAGSSGNTIYF.